The clone carrying this T cell receptor beta chain was observed at least ten times. The antigen remains unidentified. Unique molecular identifiers were present on the cDNA, and a universal primer site came from template switching. TCRdb reprocessed the 5' RACE reads with MiXCR, giving one entry per CDR3 protein. The sample comprises some 600,000 distinct CDR3 sequences, around 7.5% of which are singletons, and 1.6% rests with the top ten. The ends lost 2 bases at V and 6 bases at J; junction bases unmatched: 2. The length of the CDR3 is 14 residues. The sample is drawn from a study of identical twins. Study-level points and caveats: Excess twin sharing in beta out-of-frame sequences was weaker.

These data were likewise used in another study, on yellow fever vaccine responses in identical twins.

The TCR was taken from a woman in her late teens or twenties in good health. The chain combines TRBV12-3 or TRBV12-4 with TRBJ2-2; 8 bases map to TRBD1. The sequencing sample was made of PBMCs. The CDR3 DNA follows: TGTGCCAGCAGTTTACAGGGGGCGGCCGGGGAGCTGTTTTTT. Its translation is CASSLQGAAGELFF.